Listed below are T cell receptor beta chains from one sample, sequenced in a study of blood T cell repertoires in COVID-19. Sequencing used immunoSEQ multiplex PCR; TCRdb keeps in-frame clones, though not all of them. The repertoire has about 170,000 clones, roughly nine tenths of them found once; the top ten carry roughly 7.3%. Sequenced input: peripheral blood. These receptors originate from a woman at least 80 years old in a cohort sampled during active or convalescent COVID-19. CDR3s include the opening cysteine and the closing phenylalanine or tryptophan. The D gene is left open where the match is weak. A row's size may be missing; if present it is once, few, many or a size class.

TRBJ2-7 few TRBD1 TRBV3-1/TRBV3-2 TGTGCCAGCAGCCAAGCGTGGGACAGGGTCTACGAGCAGTACTTC CASSQAWDRVYEQYF
TRBJ2-4 - - TRBV7-9 TGTGCCAGCAGCTTTTCGGCCAAAAACATTCAGTACTTC CASSFSAKNIQYF
TRBJ2-4 few TRBD1 TRBV10-2 TGCGCCAGCAGTGAGTCGGGCAGGGGGAGCGAAAACATTCAGTACTTC CASSESGRGSENIQYF
TRBJ1-2 once - TRBV5-5 TGTGCCAGCAGCCAACAGGGACGCGGAGCCTATGGCTACACCTTC CASSQQGRGAYGYTF
TRBJ2-3 - TRBD2 TRBV7-8 TGTGCCAGCAGCTTCCTACACTACTCGGGACTAGCGGCGAACACAGATACGCAGTATTTT CASSFLHYSGLAANTDTQYF
TRBJ1-4 - TRBD1 TRBV7-2 TGTGCCAGCAGCCTGGGGACAGGGAGTAATGAAAAACTGTTTTTT CASSLGTGSNEKLFF
TRBJ2-3 - - TRBV7-2 TGTGCCAGCAGCTTATGGGGGGTGGGAGATACGCAGTATTTT CASSLWGVGDTQYF
TRBJ2-6 - TRBD1 TRBV7-6 TGTGCCAGCAGCACGGGACAGGGGTTCTCTGGGGCCAACGTCCTGACTTTC CASSTGQGFSGANVLTF
TRBJ1-6 - - TRBV3-1/TRBV3-2 TGTGCCAGCAGCCAGATGTCGAGCGGGACGAGTATGTCACCCCTCCACTTT CASSQMSSGTSMSPLHF
TRBJ1-1 - TRBD1 TRBV19 TGTGCCAGTAACCCTTACACCACAGGGGCTGGGGATGAAGCTTTCTTT CASNPYTTGAGDEAFF
TRBJ1-3 - - TRBV27 TGTGCCAGCAGTTTACAGGGTCTCCGGGGAAACACCATATATTTT CASSLQGLRGNTIYF
TRBJ2-1 - - TRBV6-5 TGTGCCAGCAGTTACTCTAGCGGCCCATACAATGAGCAGTTCTTC CASSYSSGPYNEQFF
TRBJ2-1 - TRBD2 TRBV5-1 TGCGCCAGCAGCTTCGGCGGGAGCTCTTACAATGAGCAGTTCTTC CASSFGGSSYNEQFF
TRBJ1-2 - - TRBV12-3/TRBV12-4 TGTGCCAGCAGTTTTACCAGGGGTGGCTACACCTTC CASSFTRGGYTF
TRBJ1-5 - - TRBV6-2/TRBV6-3 TGTGCCAGCAGTACAGGACCCAGCTATCAGCCCCAGCATTTT CASSTGPSYQPQHF
TRBJ2-7 once TRBD1 TRBV11-2 TGTGCCAGCAGCTTAATCTGGGACAGGGGTTTCCAGCAGTACTTC CASSLIWDRGFQQYF
TRBJ1-3 - - TRBV15 TGTGCCACCAGCAGAGATCCCCCCCGTCAGGGCTTCTCTGGAAACACCATATATTTT CATSRDPPRQGFSGNTIYF
TRBJ2-5 - - TRBV14 TGTGCCAGCAGCCACATGACTAGTAGGGAGACCCAGTACTTC CASSHMTSRETQYF
TRBJ2-5 - TRBD2 TRBV19 TGTGCCAGTAGCTTTACCACTAGCGGGAGGGGTGGGACCCAGTACTTC CASSFTTSGRGGTQYF
TRBJ1-5 - - TRBV19 TGTGCCAGTAACTACAGGCCTAATCAGCCCCAGCATTTT CASNYRPNQPQHF
TRBJ2-1 - TRBD2 TRBV5-1 TGCGCCAGCAGCCTTATCTCTAGCGGGATTCACAATGAGCAGTTCTTC CASSLISSGIHNEQFF
TRBJ2-7 - - TRBV19 TGTGCCAGTCGGGACTCCTACGAGCAGTACTTC CASRDSYEQYF
TRBJ1-3 - TRBD1 TRBV10-3 TGTGCCACCCTTGACAGGGACTCTGGAAACACCATATATTTT CATLDRDSGNTIYF
TRBJ1-2 few - TRBV9 TGTGCCAGCAGCGTAGGAGCCGATTCGGTCGATGGCTACACCTTC CASSVGADSVDGYTF
TRBJ2-6 - - TRBV6-2/TRBV6-3 TGTGCCAGCAGTTATCAGGTCGCTGGGGCCAACGTCCTGACTTTC CASSYQVAGANVLTF
TRBJ1-2 - TRBD1 TRBV6-6 TGTGCCAGCATCCACAGGGGTTTAGACTATGGCTACACCTTC CASIHRGLDYGYTF
TRBJ2-2 - TRBD1 TRBV18 TGTGCCAGCTCACCCGGGACAGGGGCCACCGGGGAGCTGTTTTTT CASSPGTGATGELFF
TRBJ2-7 - - TRBV29-1 TGCAGCGTTGTAAACCGGGGGAGCTACGAGCAGTACTTC CSVVNRGSYEQYF
TRBJ2-1 - TRBD2 TRBV3-1/TRBV3-2 TGTGCCAGCAGCCTACCCGGGGGGAGGGACAATGAGCAGTTCTTC CASSLPGGRDNEQFF
TRBJ1-6 few - TRBV10-1 TGCGCCAGCAGTGAACAGAATAATTCACCCCTCCACTTT CASSEQNNSPLHF
TRBJ2-1 - TRBD1 TRBV3-1/TRBV3-2 TGTGCCAGCAGCCAAGGGGGGTTAACGAGGGGGCCCCAGAATGAGCAGTTCTTC CASSQGGLTRGPQNEQFF
TRBJ2-1 - - TRBV4-3 TGCGCCAGCAGCCAAGACGGGGTCTTCAATGAGCAGTTCTTC CASSQDGVFNEQFF
TRBJ1-4 - - TRBV28 TGTGCCAGCAATCGTGAGGGGGCAACTAATGAAAAACTGTTTTTT CASNREGATNEKLFF
TRBJ2-2 - TRBD2 TRBV3-1/TRBV3-2 TGTGCCAGCAGCCCAGTGTCAGGGACTACGGAGCTGTTTTTT CASSPVSGTTELFF
TRBJ1-2 - - TRBV5-4 TGTGCCACCCAGCGCAGGGGTTTAAACGGCTACACCTTC CATQRRGLNGYTF
TRBJ1-6 - TRBD1 TRBV6-1 TGTGCCAGCAGTGACGACCCGACAGGGTACAATTCACCCCTCCACTTT CASSDDPTGYNSPLHF
TRBJ1-1 - TRBD1 TRBV18 TGTGCCAGCTCCTCCAAAACAGGGGTTAACACTGAAGCTTTCTTT CASSSKTGVNTEAFF
TRBJ2-2 - TRBD1 TRBV24-1 TGTGCCACCCGGGGGGACAGGGAAGCCGGGGAGCTGTTTTTT CATRGDREAGELFF
TRBJ1-2 - - TRBV28 TGTGCCAGCAGTTTAAGAGGCAGGGGTCGTTCGGCTAACTATGGCTACACCTTC CASSLRGRGRSANYGYTF
TRBJ1-4 - - TRBV6-5 TGTGCCAGCAGTAACCCTGGGGGCGAGGAAAAACTGTTTTTT CASSNPGGEEKLFF
TRBJ1-5 - - TRBV5-1 TGCGCCAGCAGCTTGAGCCAGGGTCAGCCCCAGCATTTT CASSLSQGQPQHF
TRBJ1-1 few - TRBV6-1 TGTGCCAGCAGTGAATTTCGGACAGAGAACACTGAAGCTTTCTTT CASSEFRTENTEAFF